This is a list of T cell receptor beta chains from one sample in a study of T cells in Graves' hyperthyroidism and ophthalmopathy. TCRdb re-called the multiplex PCR reads through MiXCR, storing one row per CDR3 protein. The table records almost 500,000 distinct CDR3 sequences, 22% of them present only once. Sequenced material: blood. These receptors all stem from a woman aged 70 to 79 with Graves' ophthalmopathy. CDR3s include the opening cysteine and the closing phenylalanine or tryptophan. The order of the fields is V gene, clone size, J gene, CDR3 length, D gene, CDR3 DNA, CDR3 protein. The D gene is left open where the match is weak. Clone size is given for some rows only: seen once, a few or many times, or a class if the clone is expanded.

TRBV24-1	NA	TRBJ2-3	13	NA	TGTGCCACCAGTCGCAGGAACACAGATACGCAGTATTTT	CATSRRNTDTQYF
TRBV30	NA	TRBJ1-2	15	TRBD1	TGTGCCTGGAGTGCGCGGGACAGGGCTAACTATGGCTACACCTTC	CAWSARDRANYGYTF
TRBV20-1	once	TRBJ2-4	14	NA	TGCAGTGCTAGAAGACAGGGAGGCAAAAACATTCAGTACTTC	CSARRQGGKNIQYF
TRBV3-1	NA	TRBJ2-7	17	TRBD1	TGTGCCAGCAGCCAATACTACGGGGACAGAGTCTCCTACGAGCAGTACTTC	CASSQYYGDRVSYEQYF
TRBV2	few	TRBJ1-5	15	NA	TGTGCCAGCAGGGGAAGTATCTATAGCAATCAGCCCCAGCATTTT	CASRGSIYSNQPQHF
TRBV7-6	NA	TRBJ1-1	13	NA	TGTGCCAGCAGCTCTATTTTAAACACTGAAGCTTTCTTT	CASSSILNTEAFF
TRBV9	NA	TRBJ2-3	13	NA	TGTGCCAGCCGGGACCAGGGGGGAGATACGCAGTATTTT	CASRDQGGDTQYF
TRBV29-1	NA	TRBJ1-1	14	NA	TGCAGCGCCGCCATGGGTGCTATCCAAACTGAAGCTTTCTTT	CSAAMGAIQTEAFF
TRBV7-9	NA	TRBJ2-2	15	TRBD1	TGTGCCAGCAGCTCCCCGGGACAGGCGACCGGGGAGCTGTTTTTT	CASSSPGQATGELFF
TRBV2	many	TRBJ1-1	12	NA	TGTGCCAGCAGCGGGACTGACACTGAAGCTTTCTTT	CASSGTDTEAFF
TRBV7-2	many	TRBJ1-5	14	NA	TGTGCCAGCAGCTTAGCGGATACCAATCAGCCCCAGCATTTT	CASSLADTNQPQHF
TRBV10-3	NA	TRBJ1-5	13	NA	TGTGCCATTACCGGGATACCTAATCAGCCCCAGCATTTT	CAITGIPNQPQHF
TRBV3-1	NA	TRBJ2-3	15	TRBD2	TGTGCCAGCAGCCTGACTAGCGGGAGTCTAGATACGCAGTATTTT	CASSLTSGSLDTQYF
TRBV6-2/TRBV6-3	NA	TRBJ1-1	15	NA	TGTGCCAGCAGTTTCCCAACCGACATGAACACTGAAGCTTTCTTT	CASSFPTDMNTEAFF
TRBV28	few	TRBJ2-7	20	NA	TGTGCCAGCAGTTTTCAGCTATTCCGGGTGGGACGGAAAAGGTCTCACGAGCAGTACTTC	CASSFQLFRVGRKRSHEQYF
TRBV13	NA	TRBJ2-3	16	TRBD2	TGTGCCAGCAGCCTCCCAGCGGGAAGTAGCACAGATACGCAGTATTTT	CASSLPAGSSTDTQYF
TRBV20-1	NA	TRBJ1-1	12	NA	TGCAGTGCTAGTCCCTTGAACACTGAAGCTTTCTTT	CSASPLNTEAFF
TRBV20-1	NA	TRBJ2-1	15	TRBD2	TGCAGTGCTAGCCCCCCGGGACTAGCGCTCAATGAGCAGTTCTTC	CSASPPGLALNEQFF
TRBV5-1	NA	TRBJ2-3	16	TRBD1	TGCGCCAGCAGCTTGGCGGGACAGGGAATCGCAGATACGCAGTATTTT	CASSLAGQGIADTQYF
TRBV7-9	NA	TRBJ2-1	15	NA	TGTGCCAGCAGCTTAGACGGAACACCAAACAGTGAGCAGTTCTTC	CASSLDGTPNSEQFF
TRBV6-1	NA	TRBJ2-5	14	TRBD1	TGTGCCAGCAGATGGGGACAGAACCAAGAGACCCAGTACTTC	CASRWGQNQETQYF
TRBV20-1	few	TRBJ2-7	12	NA	TGCAGTGCTAGGTGGGGGGTCCACGAGCAGTACTTC	CSARWGVHEQYF
TRBV6-1	many	TRBJ2-1	13	NA	TGTGCCAGCAGTGGGGTCGGCTACAATGAGCAGTTCTTC	CASSGVGYNEQFF
TRBV24-1	many	TRBJ2-3	16	TRBD1	TGTGCCACCAGTGAAGACAGGGGGCAAAGCACAGATACGCAGTATTTT	CATSEDRGQSTDTQYF
TRBV12-3/TRBV12-4	many	TRBJ2-3	16	TRBD2	TGTGCCAGCAGTTCGGGACTAGCCCCAAAAGGAGATACGCAGTATTTT	CASSSGLAPKGDTQYF